This T cell receptor beta chain was captured by sequencing in a study of cytomegalovirus exposure and HLA in healthy donors. With 60 Vbeta and 13 Jbeta primers, the PCR was carried out. The method was immunoSEQ multiplex PCR; TCRdb's version includes in-frame clones alone and lacks a portion of them. Altogether about 82,000 clones are present, 70% to 85% being singletons, with the ten largest covering over 8%. A word on this clone: Its antigen remains unidentified.

Germline CDR1 MDHEN, CDR2 SYDVKM. This CDR3 comprises 13 residues. The ends were cut back, 3 bases at V and 5 bases at J, with 10 bases in the middle. Study results and caveats: Equally common other TCR beta chains were less clonally expanded than HLA-associated ones, a later analysis found. In a later analysis, parvovirus B19, influenza, CMV and Epstein-Barr virus appeared linked to several top co-occurrence clusters. Most TCR beta V segments were productive about 90% or about 30% of the time in an earlier analysis.

This chain joins TRBV28 and TRBJ2-5; D uncertain. Material: PBMCs. The TCR sequence derives from a man aged 35 to 55 in good health and CMV-seropositive. CDR3 bases: TGTGCCAGCAGTTTTAGTAGCCGCGAGACCCAGTACTTC. Its protein is CASSFSSRETQYF.